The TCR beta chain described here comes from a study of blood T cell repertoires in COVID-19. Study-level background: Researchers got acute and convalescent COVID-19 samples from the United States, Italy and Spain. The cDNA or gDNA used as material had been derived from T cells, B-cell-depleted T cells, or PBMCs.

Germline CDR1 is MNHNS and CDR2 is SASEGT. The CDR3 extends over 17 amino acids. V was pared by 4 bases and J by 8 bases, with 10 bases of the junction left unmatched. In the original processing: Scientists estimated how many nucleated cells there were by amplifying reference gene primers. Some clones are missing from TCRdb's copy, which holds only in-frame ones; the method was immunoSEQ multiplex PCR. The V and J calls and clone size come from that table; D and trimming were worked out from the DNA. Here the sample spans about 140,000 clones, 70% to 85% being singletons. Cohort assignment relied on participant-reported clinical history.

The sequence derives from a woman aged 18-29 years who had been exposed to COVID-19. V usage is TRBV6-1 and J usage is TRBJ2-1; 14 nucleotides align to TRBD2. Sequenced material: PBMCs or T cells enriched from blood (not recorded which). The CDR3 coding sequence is TGTGCCAGCAGTGTACGTACCGGGACTAGCGGGAGCCATGAGCAGTTCTTC. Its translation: CASSVRTGTSGSHEQFF.